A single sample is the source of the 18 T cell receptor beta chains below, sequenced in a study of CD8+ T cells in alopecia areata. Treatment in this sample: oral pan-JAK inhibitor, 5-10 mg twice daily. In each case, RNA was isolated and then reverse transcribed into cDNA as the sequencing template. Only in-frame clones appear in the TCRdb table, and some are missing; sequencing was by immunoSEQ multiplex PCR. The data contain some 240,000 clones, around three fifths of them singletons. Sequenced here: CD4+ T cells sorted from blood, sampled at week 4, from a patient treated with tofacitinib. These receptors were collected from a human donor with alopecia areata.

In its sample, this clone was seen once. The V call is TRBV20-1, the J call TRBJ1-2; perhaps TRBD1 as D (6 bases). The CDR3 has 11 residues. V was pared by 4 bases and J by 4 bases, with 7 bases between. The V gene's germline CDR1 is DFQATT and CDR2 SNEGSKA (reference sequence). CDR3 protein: CSAMDSYGYTF. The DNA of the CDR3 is TGCAGTGCTATGGACAGCTATGGCTACACCTTC.

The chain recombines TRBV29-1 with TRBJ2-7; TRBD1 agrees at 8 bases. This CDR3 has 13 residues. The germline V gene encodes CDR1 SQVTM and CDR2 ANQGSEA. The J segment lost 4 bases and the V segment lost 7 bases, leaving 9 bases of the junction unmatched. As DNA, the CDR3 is TGCAGCGCCTCCCAGGACAGGGTATACGAGCAGTACTTC. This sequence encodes CSASQDRVYEQYF.

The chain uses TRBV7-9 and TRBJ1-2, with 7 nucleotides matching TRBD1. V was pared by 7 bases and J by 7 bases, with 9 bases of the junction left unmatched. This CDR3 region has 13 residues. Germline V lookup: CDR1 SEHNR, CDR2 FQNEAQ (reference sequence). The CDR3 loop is CASMSGGSGGYTF. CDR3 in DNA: TGTGCCAGCATGTCAGGGGGAAGTGGTGGCTACACCTTC. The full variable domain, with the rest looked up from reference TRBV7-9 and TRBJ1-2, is DTGVSQNPRHKITKRGQNVTFRCDPISEHNRLYWYRQTLGQGPEFLTYFQNEAQLEKSRLLSDRFSAERPKGSFSTLEIQRTEQGDSAMYLCASMSGGSGGYTFGSGTRLTVV.

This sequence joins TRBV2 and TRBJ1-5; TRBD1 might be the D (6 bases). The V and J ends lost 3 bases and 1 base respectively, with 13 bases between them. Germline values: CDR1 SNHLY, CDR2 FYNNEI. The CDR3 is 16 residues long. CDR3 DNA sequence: TGTGCCAGCAGTGAGAGTAGGCAGGGGAGCAATCAGCCCCAGCATTTT. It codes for CASSESRQGSNQPQHF. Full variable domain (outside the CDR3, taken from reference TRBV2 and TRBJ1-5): EPEVTQTPSHQVTQMGQEVILRCVPISNHLYFYWYRQILGQKVEFLVSFYNNEISEKSEIFDDQFSVERPDGSNFTLKIRSTKLEDSAMYFCASSESRQGSNQPQHFGDGTRLSIL.

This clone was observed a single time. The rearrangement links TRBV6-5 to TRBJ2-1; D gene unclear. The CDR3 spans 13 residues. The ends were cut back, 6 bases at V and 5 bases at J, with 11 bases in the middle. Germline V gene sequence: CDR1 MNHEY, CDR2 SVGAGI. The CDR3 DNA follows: TGTGCCAGCAGGCAAAATCACGACAATGAGCAGTTCTTC. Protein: CASRQNHDNEQFF.

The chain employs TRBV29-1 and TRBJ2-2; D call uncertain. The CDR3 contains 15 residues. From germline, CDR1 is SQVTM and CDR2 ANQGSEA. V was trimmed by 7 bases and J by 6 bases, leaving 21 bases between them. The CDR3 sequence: CSAQVGSVIAGELFF. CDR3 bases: TGCAGCGCCCAAGTGGGCTCCGTTATCGCCGGGGAGCTGTTTTTT.

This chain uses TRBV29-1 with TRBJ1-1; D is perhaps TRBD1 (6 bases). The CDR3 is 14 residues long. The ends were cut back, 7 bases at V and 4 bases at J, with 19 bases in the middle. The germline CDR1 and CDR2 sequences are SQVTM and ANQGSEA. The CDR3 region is CSATLQGVGTEAFF. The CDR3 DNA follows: TGCAGCGCAACCCTACAGGGTGTAGGCACTGAAGCTTTCTTT. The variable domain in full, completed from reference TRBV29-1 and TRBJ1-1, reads SAVISQKPSRDICQRGTSLTIQCQVDSQVTMMFWYRQQPGQSLTLIATANQGSEATYESGFVIDKFPISRPNLTFSTLTVSNMSPEDSSIYLCSATLQGVGTEAFFGQGTRLTVV.

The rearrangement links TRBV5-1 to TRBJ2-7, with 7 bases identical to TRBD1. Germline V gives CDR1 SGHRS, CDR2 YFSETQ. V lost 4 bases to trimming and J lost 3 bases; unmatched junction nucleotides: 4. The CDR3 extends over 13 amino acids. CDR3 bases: TGCGCCAGCAGCCGCCGGGACAGCTACGAGCAGTACTTC. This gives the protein CASSRRDSYEQYF.

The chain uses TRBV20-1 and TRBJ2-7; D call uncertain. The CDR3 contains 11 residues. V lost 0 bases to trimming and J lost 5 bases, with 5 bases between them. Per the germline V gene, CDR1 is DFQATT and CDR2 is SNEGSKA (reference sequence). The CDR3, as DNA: TGCAGTGCTAGAGATCCCCACGAGCAGTACTTC. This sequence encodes CSARDPHEQYF.

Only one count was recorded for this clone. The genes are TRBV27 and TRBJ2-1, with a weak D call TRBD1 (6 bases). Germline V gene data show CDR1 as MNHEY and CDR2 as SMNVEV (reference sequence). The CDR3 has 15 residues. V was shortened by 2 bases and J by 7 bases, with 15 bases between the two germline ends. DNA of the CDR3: TGTGCCAGCAGTTTACGTAATACAGGGAATAATGAGCAGTTCTTC. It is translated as CASSLRNTGNNEQFF.

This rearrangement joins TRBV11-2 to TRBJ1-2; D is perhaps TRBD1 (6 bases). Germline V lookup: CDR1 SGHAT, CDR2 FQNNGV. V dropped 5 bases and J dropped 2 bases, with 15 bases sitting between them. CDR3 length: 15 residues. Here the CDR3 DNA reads TGTGCCAGCAGCCCACAGGGCTCAAAAAACTATGGCTACACCTTC. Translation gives CASSPQGSKNYGYTF.

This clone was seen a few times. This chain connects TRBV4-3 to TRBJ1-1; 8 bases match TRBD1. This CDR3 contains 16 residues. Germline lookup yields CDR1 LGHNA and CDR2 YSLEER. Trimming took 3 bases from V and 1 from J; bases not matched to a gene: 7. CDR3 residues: CASSQLHGQGNTEAFF. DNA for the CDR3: TGCGCCAGCAGCCAGTTACACGGACAGGGGAACACTGAAGCTTTCTTT.

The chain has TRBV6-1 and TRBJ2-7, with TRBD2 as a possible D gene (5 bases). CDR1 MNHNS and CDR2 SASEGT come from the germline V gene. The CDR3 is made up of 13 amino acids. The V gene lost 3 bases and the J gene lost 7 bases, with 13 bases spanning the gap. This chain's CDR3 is CASSDHLSGEQYF. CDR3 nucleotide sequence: TGTGCCAGCAGTGACCACCTTTCGGGAGAGCAGTACTTC.

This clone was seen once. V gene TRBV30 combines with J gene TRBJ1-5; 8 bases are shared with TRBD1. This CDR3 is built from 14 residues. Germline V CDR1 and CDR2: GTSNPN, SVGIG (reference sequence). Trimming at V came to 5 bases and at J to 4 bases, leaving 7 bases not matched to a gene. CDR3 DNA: TGTGCCTGGTCTTCCGGGACAGGTAATCAGCCCCAGCATTTT. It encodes CAWSSGTGNQPQHF.

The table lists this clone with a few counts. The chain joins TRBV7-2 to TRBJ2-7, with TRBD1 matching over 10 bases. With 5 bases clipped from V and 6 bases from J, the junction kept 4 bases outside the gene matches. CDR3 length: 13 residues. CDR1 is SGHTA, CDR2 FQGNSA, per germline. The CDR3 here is CASSPRQGAEQYF. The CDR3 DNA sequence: TGTGCCAGCAGCCCCCGACAGGGGGCCGAGCAGTACTTC. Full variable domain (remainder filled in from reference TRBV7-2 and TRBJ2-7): GAGVSQSPSNKVTEKGKDVELRCDPISGHTALYWYRQSLGQGLEFLIYFQGNSAPDKSGLPSDRFSAERTGGSVSTLTIQRTQQEDSAVYLCASSPRQGAEQYFGPGTRLTVT.

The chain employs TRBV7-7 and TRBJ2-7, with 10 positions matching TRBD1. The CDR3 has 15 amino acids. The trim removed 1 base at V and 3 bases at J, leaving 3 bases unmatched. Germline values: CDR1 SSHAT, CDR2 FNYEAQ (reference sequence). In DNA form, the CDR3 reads TGTGCCAGCAGCTTAGGACAGGGGGCGAACTACGAGCAGTACTTC. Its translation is CASSLGQGANYEQYF.

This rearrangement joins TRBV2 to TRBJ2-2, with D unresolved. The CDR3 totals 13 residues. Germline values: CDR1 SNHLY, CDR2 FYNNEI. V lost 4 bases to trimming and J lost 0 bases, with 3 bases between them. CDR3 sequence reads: CASSVTNTGELFF. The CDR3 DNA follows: TGTGCCAGCAGTGTAACGAACACCGGGGAGCTGTTTTTT.

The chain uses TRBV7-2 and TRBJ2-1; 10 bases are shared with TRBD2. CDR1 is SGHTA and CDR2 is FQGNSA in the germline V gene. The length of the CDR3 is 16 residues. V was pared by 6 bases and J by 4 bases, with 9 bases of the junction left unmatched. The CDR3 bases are TGTGCCAGCAGTTTTAGCGGGGGGCCAGGTTACAATGAGCAGTTCTTC. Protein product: CASSFSGGPGYNEQFF. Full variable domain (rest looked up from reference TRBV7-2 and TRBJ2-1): GAGVSQSPSNKVTEKGKDVELRCDPISGHTALYWYRQSLGQGLEFLIYFQGNSAPDKSGLPSDRFSAERTGGSVSTLTIQRTQQEDSAVYLCASSFSGGPGYNEQFFGPGTRLTVL.